This T cell receptor (beta chain) is from a study of CD8 T cells in ankylosing spondylitis. Regarding the study as a whole: The study identified a TCR beta motif of under ten highly homologous variants that appeared characteristic of ankylosing spondylitis blood.

TCRdb used MiXCR to reprocess the 5' RACE reads, holding one entry per CDR3 protein. The repertoire holds 450,000 to 550,000 distinct CDR3 sequences, 5.3% seen once, with roughly 3.3% in the top ten. This CDR3 contains 16 residues. V lost 4 bases and J 0 bases, leaving 14 bases between the germline ends. CDR1 is SGHNT, CDR2 YENEEA, per germline. This clonotype was seen many times. No antigen is known for it. Source material: blood, either unsorted or a sorted T cell fraction (not recorded which). The TCR sequence derives from a male donor with ankylosing spondylitis. J is TRBJ2-3 and V is TRBV11-3; D remains ambiguous. The CDR3 region is CASSSVWTPSTDTQYF. DNA of the CDR3: TGTGCCAGCAGCTCAGTCTGGACCCCAAGCACAGATACGCAGTATTTT.